This T cell receptor beta chain was profiled in a study of cytomegalovirus exposure and HLA in healthy donors. Study information: Clustering assigned 70% to 90% of the roughly 400 genotyped donors to the Caucasian-associated ancestry cluster. General study points: In an earlier analysis, most TCR beta V segments were productive about 87% or about 30% of the time. It was reported that the classifier diagnosed cytomegalovirus status with high specificity and sensitivity in both the original and validation cohorts.

About this clone: Its antigen is unidentified.

The PCR made use of 60 Vbeta and 13 Jbeta primers. Clones were read by immunoSEQ multiplex PCR, and TCRdb kept only the in-frame ones, dropping some. The data contain fewer than 150,000 clones, 70% to 85% of them singletons. The CDR3 contains 14 residues. V lost 3 bases to trimming and J lost 5 bases; unmatched junction nucleotides: 6. Looked up from germline, CDR1 is SGHDT and CDR2 is YYEEEE. Sequencing was carried out using PBMCs. The origin of this receptor is a woman between 45 and 60 years old in good health and CMV-seropositive. This chain joins TRBV5-6 and TRBJ2-5; 8 nucleotides agree with TRBD1. CDR3 in DNA: TGTGCCAGCAGCTCAACAGGGGGACGGGAGACCCAGTACTTC. Residues: CASSSTGGRETQYF.